This T cell receptor beta chain derives from a study of blood T cells in healthy people across ages. Study-level findings and limits: Leaving the PBMCs unsorted stopped any conclusive comparison of naive versus antigen-experienced cells. Estimates based on one million T cells were treated as lower bounds.

A word on this clonotype: Its antigen remains unidentified.

The V gene's germline CDR1 is MGHRA and CDR2 YSYEKL. The CDR3 loop spans 13 amino acids. It was with a sample-barcoded 5' primer and a J-beta primer mix that a second PCR of about 6 to 12 cycles was run. TCRdb redid the calling of the 5' RACE reads with MiXCR, one entry per CDR3 protein. The sample records about 1.4 million distinct CDR3 sequences, roughly 60% being singletons. The chain joins TRBV4-1 to TRBJ2-4; D unclear. Gene TRBJ2-7 matches the end of the DNA better, so the J call may be wrong. The sequencing sample was made of blood. This receptor was obtained from a man aged 18 to 30 in good health. CDR3: CASSTRTSYEQYF. CDR3 coding DNA: TGCGCCAGCAGCACAAGGACCTCCTACGAGCAGTACTTC.